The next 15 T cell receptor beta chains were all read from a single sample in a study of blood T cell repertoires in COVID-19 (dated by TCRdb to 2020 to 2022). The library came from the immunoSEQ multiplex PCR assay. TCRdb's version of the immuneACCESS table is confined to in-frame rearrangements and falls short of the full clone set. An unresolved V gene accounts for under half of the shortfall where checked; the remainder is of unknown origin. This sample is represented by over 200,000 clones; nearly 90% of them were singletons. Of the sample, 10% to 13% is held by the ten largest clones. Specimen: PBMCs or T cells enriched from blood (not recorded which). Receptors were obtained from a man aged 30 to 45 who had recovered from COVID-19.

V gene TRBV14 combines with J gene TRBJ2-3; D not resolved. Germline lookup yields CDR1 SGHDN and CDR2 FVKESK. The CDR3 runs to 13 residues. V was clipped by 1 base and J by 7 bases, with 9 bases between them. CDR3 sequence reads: CASSQVHPYTQYF. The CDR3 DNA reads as TGTGCCAGCAGCCAAGTACATCCCTATACGCAGTATTTT. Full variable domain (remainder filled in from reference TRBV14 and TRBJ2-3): EAGVTQFPSHSVIEKGQTVTLRCDPISGHDNLYWYRRVMGKEIKFLLHFVKESKQDESGMPNNRFLAERTGGTYSTLKVQPAELEDSGVYFCASSQVHPYTQYFGPGTRLTVL.

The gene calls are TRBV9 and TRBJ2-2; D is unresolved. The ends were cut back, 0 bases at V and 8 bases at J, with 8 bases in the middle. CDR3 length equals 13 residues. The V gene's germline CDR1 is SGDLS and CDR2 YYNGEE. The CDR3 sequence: CASSVVPGGELFF. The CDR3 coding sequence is TGTGCCAGCAGCGTAGTCCCCGGGGGGGAGCTGTTTTTT.

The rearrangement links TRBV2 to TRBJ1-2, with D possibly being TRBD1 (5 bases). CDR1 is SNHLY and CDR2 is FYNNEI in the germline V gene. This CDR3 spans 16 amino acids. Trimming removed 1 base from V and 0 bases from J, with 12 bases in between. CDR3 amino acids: CASSEGPTVSNYGYTF. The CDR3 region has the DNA TGTGCCAGCAGTGAAGGGCCGACAGTCTCTAACTATGGCTACACCTTC.

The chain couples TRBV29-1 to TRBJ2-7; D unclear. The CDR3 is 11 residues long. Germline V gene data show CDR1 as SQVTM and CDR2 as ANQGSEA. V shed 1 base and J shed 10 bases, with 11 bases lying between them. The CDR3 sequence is CSVEVELFQYF. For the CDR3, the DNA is TGCAGCGTTGAAGTTGAACTGTTCCAGTACTTC.

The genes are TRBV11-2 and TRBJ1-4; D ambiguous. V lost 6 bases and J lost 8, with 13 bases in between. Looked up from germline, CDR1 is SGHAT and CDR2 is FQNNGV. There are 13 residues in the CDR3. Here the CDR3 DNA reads TGTGCCAGCAGTTATACGGGTGTCGAAAAACTGTTTTTT. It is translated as CASSYTGVEKLFF.

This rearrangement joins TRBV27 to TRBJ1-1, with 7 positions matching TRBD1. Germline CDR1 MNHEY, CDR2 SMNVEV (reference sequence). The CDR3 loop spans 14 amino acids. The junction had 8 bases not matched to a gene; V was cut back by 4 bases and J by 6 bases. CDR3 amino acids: CASSSNRGGAEAFF. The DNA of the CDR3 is TGTGCCAGCAGTTCCAACAGGGGAGGCGCTGAAGCTTTCTTT.

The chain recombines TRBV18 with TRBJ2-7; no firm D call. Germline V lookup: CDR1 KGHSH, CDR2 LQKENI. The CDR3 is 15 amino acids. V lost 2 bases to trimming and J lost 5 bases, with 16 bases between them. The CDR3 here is CASSPNSGSHNEQYF. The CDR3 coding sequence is TGTGCCAGCTCACCAAATTCAGGTTCCCACAACGAGCAGTACTTC.

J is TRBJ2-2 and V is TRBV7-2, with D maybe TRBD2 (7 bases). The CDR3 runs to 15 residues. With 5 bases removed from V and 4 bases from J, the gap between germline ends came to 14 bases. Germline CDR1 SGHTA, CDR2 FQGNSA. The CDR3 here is CASSTSRGGTGELFF. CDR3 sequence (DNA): TGTGCCAGCAGCACGTCGAGGGGGGGCACCGGGGAGCTGTTTTTT.

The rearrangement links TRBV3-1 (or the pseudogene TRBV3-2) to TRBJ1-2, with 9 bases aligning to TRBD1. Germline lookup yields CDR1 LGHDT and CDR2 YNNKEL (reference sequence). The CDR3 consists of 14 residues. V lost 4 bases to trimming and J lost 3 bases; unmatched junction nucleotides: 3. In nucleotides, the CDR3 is TGTGCCAGCAGCCCAGGGGACAGGGACTATGGCTACACCTTC. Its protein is CASSPGDRDYGYTF.

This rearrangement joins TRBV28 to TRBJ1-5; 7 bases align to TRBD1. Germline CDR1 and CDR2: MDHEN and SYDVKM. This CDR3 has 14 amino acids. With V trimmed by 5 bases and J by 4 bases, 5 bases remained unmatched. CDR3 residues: CASSVTGRNQPQHF. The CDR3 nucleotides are TGTGCCAGCAGTGTGACAGGGAGAAATCAGCCCCAGCATTTT.

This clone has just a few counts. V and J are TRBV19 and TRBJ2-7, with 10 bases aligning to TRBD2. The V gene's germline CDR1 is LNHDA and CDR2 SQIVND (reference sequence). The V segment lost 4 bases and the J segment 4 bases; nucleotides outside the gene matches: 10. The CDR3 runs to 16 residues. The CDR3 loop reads CASSRALLAGAYEQYF. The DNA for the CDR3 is TGTGCCAGTAGTAGGGCCCTTCTAGCGGGAGCTTACGAGCAGTACTTC.

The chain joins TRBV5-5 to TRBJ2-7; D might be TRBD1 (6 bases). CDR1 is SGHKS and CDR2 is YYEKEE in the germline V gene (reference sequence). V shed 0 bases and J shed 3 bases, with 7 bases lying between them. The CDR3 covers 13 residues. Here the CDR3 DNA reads TGTGCCAGCAGCTTGGACAGGGTCTACGAGCAGTACTTC. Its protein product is CASSLDRVYEQYF.

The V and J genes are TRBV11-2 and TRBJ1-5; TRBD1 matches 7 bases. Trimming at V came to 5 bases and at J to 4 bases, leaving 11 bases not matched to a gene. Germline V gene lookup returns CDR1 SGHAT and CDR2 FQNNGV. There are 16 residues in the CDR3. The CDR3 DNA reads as TGTGCCAGCAGCGCGAGTTCCGGGACAGAGAATCAGCCCCAGCATTTT. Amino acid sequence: CASSASSGTENQPQHF.

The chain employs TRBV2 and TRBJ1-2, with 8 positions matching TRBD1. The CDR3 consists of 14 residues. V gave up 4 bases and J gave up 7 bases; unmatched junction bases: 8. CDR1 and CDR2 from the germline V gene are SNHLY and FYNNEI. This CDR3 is CASSGDRYYGGYTF. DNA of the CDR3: TGTGCCAGCAGTGGGGACAGGTACTACGGTGGCTACACCTTC.

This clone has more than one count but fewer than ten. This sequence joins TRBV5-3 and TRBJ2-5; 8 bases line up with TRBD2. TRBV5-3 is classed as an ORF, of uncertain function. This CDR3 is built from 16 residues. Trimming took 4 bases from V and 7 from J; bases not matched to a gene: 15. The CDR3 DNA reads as TGTGCCAGAAGCCCGGGGGTAGCGGGGTTGCTGGGGACCCAGTACTTC. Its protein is CARSPGVAGLLGTQYF.